This T cell receptor beta chain was recovered during a study of response to subunit inactivated influenza vaccine. Broader study findings: After each seasonal influenza vaccination, few new T cells are recruited, the authors suggested.

Worth noting for this clonotype: Its antigen is undetermined.

The CDR3 runs to 12 residues. V was trimmed by 5 bases and J by 4 bases, leaving 8 bases between them. Germline V gene sequence: CDR1 MDHEN, CDR2 SYDVKM. TCRdb ran MiXCR on the RT-PCR reads and lists one entry per CDR3 protein. The sample has 600,000 to 700,000 distinct CDR3 sequences; approximately 14% are singletons. The chain is built from TRBV28 and TRBJ1-1; D is unclear. This TCR was sampled from a man aged 45-65 years who received an inactivated influenza vaccine. Sequenced material: PBMCs from blood, taken less than 15 days before vaccination. The CDR3: CASSKLGTEAFF. The CDR3 nucleotides are TGTGCCAGCAGTAAGTTAGGCACTGAAGCTTTCTTT.